This T cell receptor beta chain was observed in a study of neurological immune-mediated disorders. Template-switch 5'RACE cDNA synthesis added a 10-nucleotide unique molecular identifier. A single record per CDR3 protein comes from TCRdb applying MiXCR to the 5' RACE reads. The table records tens of thousands of distinct CDR3 sequences, roughly 14% of them present only once. Whole-study findings and limits: In HTLV-1-associated myelopathy, TCR clonal expansion was greatest, whereas multiple sclerosis had the least, falling below healthy controls. CDR3 amino acid sequences of expanded clones were not shared across subjects, a result suggesting private repertoires in all groups.

There are 16 residues in the CDR3. Germline CDR1 reads DFQATT; CDR2 reads SNEGSKA (reference sequence). Points on this clonotype: No antigen is known for it. Its ends do not fully match the called genes, so a read error is possible.

This TCR came from a woman aged 45-65 years with HTLV-1-associated myelopathy (HAM/TSP). The sequencing sample was made of PBMCs. J is TRBJ2-3 and V is TRBV20-1, with TRBD2 matching 9 bases. The CDR3 region has the DNA TGTACTGCTGCCATAGCGGGGGCTTCTCGCACAGATACGCAGTATTTT. Protein product: CTAAIAGASRTDTQYF.